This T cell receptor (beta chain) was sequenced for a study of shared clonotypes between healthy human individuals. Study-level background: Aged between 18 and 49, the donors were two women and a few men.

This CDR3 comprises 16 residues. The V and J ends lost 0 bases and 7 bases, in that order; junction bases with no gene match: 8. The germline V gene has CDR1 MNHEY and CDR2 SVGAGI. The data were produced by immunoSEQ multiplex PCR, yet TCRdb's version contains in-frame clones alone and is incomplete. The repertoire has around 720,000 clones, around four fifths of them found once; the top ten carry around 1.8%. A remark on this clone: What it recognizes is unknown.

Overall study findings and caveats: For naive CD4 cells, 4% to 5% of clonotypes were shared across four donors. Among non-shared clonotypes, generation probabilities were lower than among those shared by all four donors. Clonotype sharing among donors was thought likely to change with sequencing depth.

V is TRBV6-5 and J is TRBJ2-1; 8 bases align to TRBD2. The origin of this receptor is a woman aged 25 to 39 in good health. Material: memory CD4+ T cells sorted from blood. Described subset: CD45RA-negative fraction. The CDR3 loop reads CASSYSTGTRRNEQFF. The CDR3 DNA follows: TGTGCCAGCAGTTACTCTACCGGGACTAGGAGGAATGAGCAGTTCTTC.